The next 18 T cell receptor beta chains were all read from a single sample in a study of shared clonotypes between healthy human individuals. Some clones are missing from TCRdb's copy, which holds only in-frame ones; the method was immunoSEQ multiplex PCR. The sample lists 450,000 to 500,000 clones, approximately 78% seen once, with around 13% in the top ten. Sequenced sample: PBMCs. The source of these receptors is a woman aged 40 to 50 in good health. Some clones in this sample may be carry-over from other donors' samples.

The rearrangement uses TRBV9 and TRBJ2-1; perhaps TRBD1 as D (5 bases). The CDR3 extends over 12 amino acids. V lost 3 bases and J lost 10, with 11 bases in between. CDR1 and CDR2 from the germline V gene are SGDLS and YYNGEE. CDR3 sequence (DNA): TGTGCCAGCAGCGACAGGCCCTGGGAGCAGTTCTTC. As protein: CASSDRPWEQFF.

Of note for this clone: Other DNA sequences from this sample encode an identical CDR3 as well. The rearrangement uses TRBV19 and TRBJ2-7; 7 nucleotides agree with TRBD1. V shed 6 bases and J 2 bases; nucleotides not matched to a gene: 4. CDR1 is LNHDA and CDR2 is SQIVND in the germline V gene (reference sequence). The length of the CDR3 is 13 residues. The CDR3 reads CASSRDSTYEQYF. The DNA for the CDR3 is TGTGCCAGTAGCCGGGACAGTACCTACGAGCAGTACTTC.

CDR3 in amino acids: CASSYPGTYEQYF. For the CDR3, the DNA is TGTGCCAGCAGTTACCCTGGGACCTACGAGCAGTACTTC. The chain couples TRBV6-5 to TRBJ2-7; no clear D. The CDR3 runs 13 residues. CDR1 and CDR2 (germline): MNHEY, SVGAGI. V dropped 2 bases and J dropped 2 bases, with 7 bases sitting between them.

The J gene is TRBJ2-3, the V gene TRBV5-4, with 7 bases matching TRBD2. Trimming removed 1 base from V and 6 bases from J; junction bases left unmatched: 2. Germline CDR1 and CDR2: SGHNT and YYREEE (reference sequence). The CDR3 loop spans 13 amino acids. The CDR3 loop reads CASSLRGGDTQYF. As DNA, the CDR3 is TGTGCCAGCAGCTTGCGGGGAGGGGATACGCAGTATTTT. Complete variable domain (other parts from reference TRBV5-4 and TRBJ2-3): ETGVTQSPTHLIKTRGQQVTLRCSSQSGHNTVSWYQQALGQGPQFIFQYYREEENGRGNFPPRFSGLQFPNYSSELNVNALELDDSALYLCASSLRGGDTQYFGPGTRLTVL.

The chain combines TRBV2 with TRBJ1-1; 8 nucleotides match TRBD1. Looked up from germline, CDR1 is SNHLY and CDR2 is FYNNEI. V was pared by 10 bases and J by 1 base, with 11 bases of the junction left unmatched. The CDR3 runs 15 residues. CDR3 bases: TGTGCCAATCTACGCAGGGACAGGCAGAACACTGAAGCTTTCTTT. Protein: CANLRRDRQNTEAFF.

The rearrangement joins TRBV28 to TRBJ2-7; 9 bases align to TRBD2. Germline CDR1 MDHEN, CDR2 SYDVKM. The CDR3 is made up of 16 amino acids. The junction had 16 bases not matched to a gene; V was cut back by 5 bases and J by 8 bases. The CDR3 sequence is CASSPPRAGGPEQQYF. CDR3 nucleotide sequence: TGTGCCAGCAGTCCCCCCCGGGCGGGAGGGCCGGAACAGCAGTACTTC.

Remarks on this clone: It may be a read error: a sequence one base away is much more abundant. Other DNA sequences in this sample translate to the same CDR3. The chain combines TRBV30 with TRBJ2-4, with D perhaps TRBD1 or TRBD2 (7 bases each). This CDR3 comprises 16 residues. CDR1 is GTSNPN, CDR2 SVGIG, per germline (reference sequence). The germline V and J ends were trimmed by 0 bases and 13 bases, with 25 bases remaining between them. The CDR3 reads CAWSVGLGTAGKTQYF. The CDR3 coding sequence is TGTGCCTGGAGTGTGGGCTTAGGGACAGCGGGAAAAACCCAGTACTTC.

The sample holds a few counts of this clone. The gene calls are TRBV6-1 and TRBJ2-7, with 7 nucleotides matching TRBD1. The length of the CDR3 is 15 residues. J gave up 2 bases and V 4 bases, and 8 bases lay outside the gene matches. Germline CDR1 and CDR2: MNHNS and SASEGT. The CDR3 loop reads CASSVLGTETYEQYF. CDR3 coding DNA: TGTGCCAGCAGTGTCTTAGGGACAGAGACCTACGAGCAGTACTTC.

As DNA, the CDR3 is TGTGCCAGCAGCTCAACGGGCCTTGGCGGCTACACCTTC. The encoded protein is CASSSTGLGGYTF. The chain links TRBV7-3 to TRBJ1-2; D unresolved. The CDR3 is 13 residues long. Germline loops: CDR1 SGHTA, CDR2 FQGTGA. V was shortened by 4 bases and J by 8 bases, with 14 bases between the two germline ends.

Concerning this clone itself: At the DNA level, this CDR3 is encoded by other sequences in the same sample as well. The V and J genes are TRBV5-4 and TRBJ2-7, with D possibly being TRBD2 (5 bases). The CDR3 length is 13 residues. Trimming removed 2 bases from V and 2 bases from J, with 8 bases in between. Germline assignment: CDR1 SGHNT and CDR2 YYREEE (reference sequence). The CDR3: CASSLTGTYEQYF. The CDR3 DNA reads TGTGCCAGCAGCTTAACCGGGACCTACGAGCAGTACTTC.

This chain uses TRBV30 with TRBJ1-5, with unresolved D. CDR3 length: 13 residues. Germline-derived CDR1 and CDR2 are GTSNPN and SVGIG (reference sequence). Trimming stripped 3 bases from V and 4 bases from J, with 10 bases between. CDR3 DNA: TGTGCCTGGAGCTTGGGTGAGAATCAGCCCCAGCATTTT. Translated: CAWSLGENQPQHF.

The chain uses TRBV27 and TRBJ1-4, with a tentative D call TRBD1 (5 bases). The CDR3 sequence is 15 residues long. Germline V gene lookup returns CDR1 MNHEY and CDR2 SMNVEV (reference sequence). With 1 base removed from V and 4 bases from J, the gap between germline ends came to 10 bases. The CDR3 DNA reads as TGTGCCAGCAGTTTATGGCAGGGCGGTAATGAAAAACTGTTTTTT. Translating it yields CASSLWQGGNEKLFF.

The genes are TRBV30 and TRBJ2-2; D assignment may be TRBD1 or TRBD2 (5 bases each). Germline assignment: CDR1 GTSNPN and CDR2 SVGIG (reference sequence). The CDR3 sequence is 13 residues long. The V end was cut by 4 bases, the J end by 6 bases, with 12 bases between. The CDR3 DNA reads TGTGCCTGGACCCGGGACCGGCCCGGGGAGCTGTTTTTT. The encoded protein is CAWTRDRPGELFF.

This clone has just a few counts. The rearrangement joins TRBV18 to TRBJ1-1; 8 bases line up with TRBD1. The CDR3 covers 13 residues. From germline, CDR1 is KGHSH and CDR2 LQKENI. J lost 10 bases, V lost 3 bases, and 7 bases had no gene match. CDR3 loop: CASSPQDRVAAFF. CDR3 DNA: TGTGCCAGCTCACCGCAGGACAGGGTGGCAGCTTTCTTT. Looking up the rest from reference TRBV18 and TRBJ1-1 gives the full variable domain: NAGVMQNPRHLVRRRGQEARLRCSPMKGHSHVYWYRQLPEEGLKFMVYLQKENIIDESGMPKERFSAEFPKEGPSILRIQQVVRGDSAAYFCASSPQDRVAAFFGQGTRLTVV.

This clone was counted a single time. The J gene is TRBJ1-2, the V gene TRBV10-3; tentative D call: TRBD1 (6 bases). Trimming stripped 0 bases from V and 3 bases from J, with 11 bases between. The V gene's germline CDR1 is ENHRY and CDR2 SYGVKD. The CDR3 is 15 residues long. As DNA, the CDR3 is TGTGCCATCAGTGAGTCGACAGGAAACCACTATGGCTACACCTTC. It codes for CAISESTGNHYGYTF.

The rearrangement links TRBV2 to TRBJ1-4; a weak D match, TRBD1 (6 bases). The CDR3 is made up of 14 amino acids. The germline gives CDR1 SNHLY, CDR2 FYNNEI. The germline V and J ends were trimmed by 5 bases and 8 bases, with 15 bases remaining between them. CDR3 sequence: CASSSRQVGEKLFF. The DNA for the CDR3 is TGTGCCAGCAGTTCCCGACAGGTGGGGGAAAAACTGTTTTTT.

V is TRBV9 and J is TRBJ1-4; D may be TRBD1 (6 bases). The germline V gene encodes CDR1 SGDLS and CDR2 YYNGEE. The V gene lost 3 bases and the J gene lost 8 bases, with 14 bases spanning the gap. CDR3 length: 14 amino acids. CDR3 coding DNA: TGTGCCAGCAGCGCAACAGGGTCGAGGGAAAAACTGTTTTTT. Protein product: CASSATGSREKLFF. Together with reference TRBV9 and TRBJ1-4, the CDR3 gives the full variable domain: DSGVTQTPKHLITATGQRVTLRCSPRSGDLSVYWYQQSLDQGLQFLIQYYNGEERAKGNILERFSAQQFPDLHSELNLSSLELGDSALYFCASSATGSREKLFFGSGTQLSVL.

A few counts support this clone. V usage is TRBV4-2 and J usage is TRBJ2-3, with D uncertain. Trimming stripped 1 base from V and 2 bases from J, with 16 bases between. The CDR3 is 17 residues long. The V gene's germline CDR1 is LGHNA and CDR2 YNFKEQ. The CDR3 sequence: CASSQGNYADNTDTQYF. The CDR3 DNA follows: TGTGCCAGCAGCCAAGGGAACTACGCAGATAACACAGATACGCAGTATTTT.